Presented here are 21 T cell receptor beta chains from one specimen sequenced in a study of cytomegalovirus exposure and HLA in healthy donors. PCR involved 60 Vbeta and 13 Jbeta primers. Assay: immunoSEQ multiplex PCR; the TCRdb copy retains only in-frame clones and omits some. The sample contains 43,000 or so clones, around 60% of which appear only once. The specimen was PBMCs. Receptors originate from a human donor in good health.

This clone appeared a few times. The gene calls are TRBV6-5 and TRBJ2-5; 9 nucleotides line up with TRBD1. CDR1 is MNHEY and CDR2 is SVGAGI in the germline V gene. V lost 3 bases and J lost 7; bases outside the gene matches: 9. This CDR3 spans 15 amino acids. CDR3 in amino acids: CASSYRTGAQGTQYF. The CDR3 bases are TGTGCCAGCAGTTATAGGACAGGGGCGCAGGGGACCCAGTACTTC.

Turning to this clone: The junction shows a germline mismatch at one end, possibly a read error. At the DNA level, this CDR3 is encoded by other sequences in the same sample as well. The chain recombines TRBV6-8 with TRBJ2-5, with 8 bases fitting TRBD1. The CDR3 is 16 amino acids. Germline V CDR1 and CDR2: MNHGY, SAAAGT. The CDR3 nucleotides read TGCGCCAGGATAGACGGGACAGGAAGAACTCAAGAGACCCAGTACTTC. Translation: CARIDGTGRTQETQYF.

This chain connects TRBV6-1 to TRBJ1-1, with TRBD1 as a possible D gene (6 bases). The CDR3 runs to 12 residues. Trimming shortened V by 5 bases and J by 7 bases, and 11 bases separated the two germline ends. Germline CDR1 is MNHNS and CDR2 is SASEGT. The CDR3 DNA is TGTGCCAGCAGTCAGACAGGTGATGAAGCTTTCTTT. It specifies CASSQTGDEAFF.

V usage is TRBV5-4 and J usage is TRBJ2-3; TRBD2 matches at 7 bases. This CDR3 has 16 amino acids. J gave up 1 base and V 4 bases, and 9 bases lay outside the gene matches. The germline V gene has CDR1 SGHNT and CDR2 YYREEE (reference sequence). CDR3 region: CASSPGGVHRTDTQYF. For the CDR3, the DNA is TGTGCCAGCAGCCCTGGGGGGGTCCACCGCACAGATACGCAGTATTTT.

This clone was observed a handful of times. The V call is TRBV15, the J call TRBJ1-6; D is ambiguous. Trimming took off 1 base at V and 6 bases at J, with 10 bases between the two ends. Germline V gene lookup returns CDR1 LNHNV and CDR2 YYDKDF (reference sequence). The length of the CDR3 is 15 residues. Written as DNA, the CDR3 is TGTGCCACCAGCAGAGGGGCAGATACTAATTCACCCCTCCACTTT. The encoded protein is CATSRGADTNSPLHF.

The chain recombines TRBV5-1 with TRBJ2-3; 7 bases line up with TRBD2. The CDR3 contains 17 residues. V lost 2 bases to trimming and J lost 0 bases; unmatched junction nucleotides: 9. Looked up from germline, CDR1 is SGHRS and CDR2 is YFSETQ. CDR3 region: CASSFSGTRTSTDTQYF. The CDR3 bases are TGCGCCAGCAGCTTCAGCGGGACCAGAACTAGCACAGATACGCAGTATTTT.

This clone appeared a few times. CDR3 sequence reads: CASSQGGTGGVYGYTF. The CDR3, as DNA: TGTGCCAGCAGCCAGGGGGGGACAGGGGGCGTCTATGGCTACACCTTC. This rearrangement joins TRBV9 to TRBJ1-2, with 12 bases aligning to TRBD1. The J segment lost 4 bases and the V segment lost 4 bases, leaving 8 bases of the junction unmatched. CDR1 is SGDLS and CDR2 is YYNGEE in the germline V gene. The CDR3 length is 16 residues.

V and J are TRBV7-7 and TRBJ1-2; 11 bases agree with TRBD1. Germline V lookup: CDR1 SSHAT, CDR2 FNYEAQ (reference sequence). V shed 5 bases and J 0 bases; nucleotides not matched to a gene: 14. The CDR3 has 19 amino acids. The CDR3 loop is CASSVNPGTGGPPNYGYTF. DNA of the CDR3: TGTGCCAGCAGCGTGAATCCCGGGACAGGGGGACCACCTAACTATGGCTACACCTTC.

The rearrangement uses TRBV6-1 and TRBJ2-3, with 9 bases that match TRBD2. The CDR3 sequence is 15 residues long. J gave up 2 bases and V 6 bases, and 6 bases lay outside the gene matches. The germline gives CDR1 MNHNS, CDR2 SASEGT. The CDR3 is CASSQRGAPTDTQYF. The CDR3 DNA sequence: TGTGCCAGCAGCCAGCGGGGGGCTCCCACAGATACGCAGTATTTT.

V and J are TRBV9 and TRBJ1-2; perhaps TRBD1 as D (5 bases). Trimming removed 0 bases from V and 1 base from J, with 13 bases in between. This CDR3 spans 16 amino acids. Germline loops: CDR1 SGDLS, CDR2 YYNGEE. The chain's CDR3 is CASSVGDGGLNYGYTF. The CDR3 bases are TGTGCCAGCAGCGTAGGCGACGGGGGACTTAACTATGGCTACACCTTC.

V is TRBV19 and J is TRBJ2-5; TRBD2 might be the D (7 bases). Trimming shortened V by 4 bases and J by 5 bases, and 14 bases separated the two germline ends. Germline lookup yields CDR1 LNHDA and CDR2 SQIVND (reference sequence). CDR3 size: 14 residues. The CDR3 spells CASSSGGASETQYF. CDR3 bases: TGTGCCAGTAGTAGCGGGGGCGCGTCCGAGACCCAGTACTTC.

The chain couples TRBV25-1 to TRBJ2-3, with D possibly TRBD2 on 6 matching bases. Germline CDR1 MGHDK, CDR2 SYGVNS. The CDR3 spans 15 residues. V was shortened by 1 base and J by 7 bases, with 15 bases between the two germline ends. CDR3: CASSESRGWRYTQYF. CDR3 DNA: TGTGCCAGCAGTGAATCTCGGGGGTGGCGATATACGCAGTATTTT.

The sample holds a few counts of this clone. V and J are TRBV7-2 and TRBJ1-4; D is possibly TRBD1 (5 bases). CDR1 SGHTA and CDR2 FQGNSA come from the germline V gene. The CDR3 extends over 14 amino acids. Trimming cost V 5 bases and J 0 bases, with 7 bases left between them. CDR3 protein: CASSPRATNEKLFF. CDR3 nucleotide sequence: TGTGCCAGCAGCCCCAGGGCAACTAATGAAAAACTGTTTTTT.

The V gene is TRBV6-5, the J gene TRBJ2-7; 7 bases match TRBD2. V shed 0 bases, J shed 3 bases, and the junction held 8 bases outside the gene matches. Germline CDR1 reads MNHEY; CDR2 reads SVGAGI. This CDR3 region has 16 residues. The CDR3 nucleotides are TGTGCCAGCAGTTACTCAAGTGGGACTAAAGGCTACGAGCAGTACTTC. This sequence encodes CASSYSSGTKGYEQYF.

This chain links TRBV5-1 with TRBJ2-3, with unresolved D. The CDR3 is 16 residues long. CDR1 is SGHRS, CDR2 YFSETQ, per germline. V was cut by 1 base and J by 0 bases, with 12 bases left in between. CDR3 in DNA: TGCGCCAGCAGCTTGAAAGTCACGGAGAGCACAGATACGCAGTATTTT. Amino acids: CASSLKVTESTDTQYF. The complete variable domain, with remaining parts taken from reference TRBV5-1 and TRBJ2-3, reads KAGVTQTPRYLIKTRGQQVTLSCSPISGHRSVSWYQQTPGQGLQFLFEYFSETQRNKGNFPGRFSGRQFSNSRSEMNVSTLELGDSALYLCASSLKVTESTDTQYFGPGTRLTVL.

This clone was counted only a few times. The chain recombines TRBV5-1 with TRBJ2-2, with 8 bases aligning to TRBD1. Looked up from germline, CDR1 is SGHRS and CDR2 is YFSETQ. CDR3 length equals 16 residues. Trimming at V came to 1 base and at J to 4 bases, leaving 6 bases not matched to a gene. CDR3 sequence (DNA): TGCGCCAGCAGCTTGAATGGACAGGGTCTCACCGGGGAGCTGTTTTTT. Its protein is CASSLNGQGLTGELFF.

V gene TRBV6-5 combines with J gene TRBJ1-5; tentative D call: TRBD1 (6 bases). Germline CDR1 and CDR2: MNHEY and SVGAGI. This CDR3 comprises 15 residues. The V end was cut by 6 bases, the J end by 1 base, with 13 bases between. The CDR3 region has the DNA TGTGCCAGCAGGCCCTTGGGGGCCAGCAATCAGCCCCAGCATTTT. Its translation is CASRPLGASNQPQHF.

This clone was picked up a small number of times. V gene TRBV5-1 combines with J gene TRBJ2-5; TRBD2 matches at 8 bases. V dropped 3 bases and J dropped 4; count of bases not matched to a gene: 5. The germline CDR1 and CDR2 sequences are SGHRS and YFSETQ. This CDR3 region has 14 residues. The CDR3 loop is CASSSGGVGETQYF. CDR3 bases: TGCGCCAGCAGCTCGGGAGGGGTAGGAGAGACCCAGTACTTC.

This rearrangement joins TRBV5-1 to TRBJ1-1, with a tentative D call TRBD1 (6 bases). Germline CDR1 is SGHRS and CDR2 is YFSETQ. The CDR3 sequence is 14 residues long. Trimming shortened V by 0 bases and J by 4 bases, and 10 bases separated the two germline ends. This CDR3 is CASSLDRAGTEAFF. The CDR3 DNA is TGCGCCAGCAGCTTGGACAGGGCGGGCACTGAAGCTTTCTTT.

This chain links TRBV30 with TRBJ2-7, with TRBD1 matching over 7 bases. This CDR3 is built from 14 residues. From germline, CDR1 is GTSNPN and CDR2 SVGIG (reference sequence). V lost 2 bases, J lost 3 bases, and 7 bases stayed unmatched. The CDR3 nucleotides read TGTGCCTGGAGTCGGGACAGACCCCTCTACGAGCAGTACTTC. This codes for CAWSRDRPLYEQYF.

CDR3 protein: CASSPKEGASYEQYF. The CDR3 DNA sequence: TGTGCCAGCTCACCTAAGGAAGGAGCCTCCTACGAGCAGTACTTC. This chain links TRBV18 with TRBJ2-7; D ambiguous. Germline V lookup: CDR1 KGHSH, CDR2 LQKENI. The CDR3 is made up of 15 amino acids. V gave up 3 bases and J gave up 0 bases, with 12 bases separating them.